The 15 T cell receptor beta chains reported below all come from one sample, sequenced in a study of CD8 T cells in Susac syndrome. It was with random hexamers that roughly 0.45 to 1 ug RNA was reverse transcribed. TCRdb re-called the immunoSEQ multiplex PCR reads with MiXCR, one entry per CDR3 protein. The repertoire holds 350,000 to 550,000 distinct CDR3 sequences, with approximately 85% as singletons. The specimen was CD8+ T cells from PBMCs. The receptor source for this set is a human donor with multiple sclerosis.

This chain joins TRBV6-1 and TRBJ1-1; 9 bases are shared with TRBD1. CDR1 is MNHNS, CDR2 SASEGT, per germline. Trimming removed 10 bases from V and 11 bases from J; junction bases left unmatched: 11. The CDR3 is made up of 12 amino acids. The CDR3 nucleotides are TGTGCCATGCACAGGACAGGGGCTGCGGCTTTCTTT. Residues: CAMHRTGAAAFF.

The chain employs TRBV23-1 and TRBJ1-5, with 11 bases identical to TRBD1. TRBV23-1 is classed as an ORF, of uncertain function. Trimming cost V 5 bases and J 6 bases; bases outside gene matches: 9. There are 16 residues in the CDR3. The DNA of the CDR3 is TGCGCCAGCAGTAGGGGACAGGGGGACGGAGGTCAGCCCCAGCATTTT. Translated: CASSRGQGDGGQPQHF.

CDR3 nucleotide sequence: TGTGCCAGCAGTGTAAGCCGGGAGGGCCTAACCTCCTACGAGCAGTACTTC. It yields the protein CASSVSREGLTSYEQYF. The chain combines TRBV2 with TRBJ2-7; 8 bases line up with TRBD2. Per the germline V gene, CDR1 is SNHLY and CDR2 is FYNNEI. With V trimmed by 4 bases and J by 0 bases, 11 bases remained unmatched. The CDR3 spans 17 residues.

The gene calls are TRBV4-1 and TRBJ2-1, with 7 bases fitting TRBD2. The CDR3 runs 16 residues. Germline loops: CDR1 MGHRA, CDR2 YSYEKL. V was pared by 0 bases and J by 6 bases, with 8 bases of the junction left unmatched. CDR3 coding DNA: TGCGCCAGCAGCCAAGAGACCGGGGGGATTTCCAATGAGCAGTTCTTC. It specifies CASSQETGGISNEQFF.

CDR3 residues: CASSSSPGTTHEAFF. The CDR3 coding sequence is TGCGCCAGCAGCTCTTCCCCCGGGACAACTCACGAAGCTTTCTTT. The rearrangement uses TRBV5-1 and TRBJ1-1, with D possibly being TRBD1 (6 bases). Trimming took 3 bases from V and 8 from J, leaving 20 bases between them. The germline V gene encodes CDR1 SGHRS and CDR2 YFSETQ. The CDR3 has 15 residues.

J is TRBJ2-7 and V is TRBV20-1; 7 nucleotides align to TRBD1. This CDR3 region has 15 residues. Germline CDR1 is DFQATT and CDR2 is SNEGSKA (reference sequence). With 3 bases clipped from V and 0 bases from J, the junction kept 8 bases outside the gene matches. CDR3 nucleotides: TGCAGTGCTAGGGATTCGGACAGGAGCTCCTACGAGCAGTACTTC. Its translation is CSARDSDRSSYEQYF.

Here the CDR3 reads CASSIAGGANTEAFF. Here the CDR3 DNA reads TGTGCCAGTAGTATCGCAGGGGGCGCAAACACTGAAGCTTTCTTT. This chain uses TRBV19 with TRBJ1-1; 8 positions agree with TRBD1. V was clipped by 3 bases and J by 2 bases; unmatched bases: 5. This CDR3 spans 15 amino acids. The V gene's germline CDR1 is LNHDA and CDR2 SQIVND (reference sequence).

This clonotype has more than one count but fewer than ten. CDR3 protein: CASSPSGPYNEQFF. The CDR3 coding sequence is TGTGCCAGCAGTCCCTCGGGACCGTACAATGAGCAGTTCTTC. The V gene is TRBV27, the J gene TRBJ2-1; D could derive from TRBD1 or TRBD2 (5 bases each). Germline CDR1 is MNHEY and CDR2 is SMNVEV (reference sequence). CDR3 length: 14 residues. The V gene lost 5 bases and the J gene lost 4 bases, with 12 bases spanning the gap.

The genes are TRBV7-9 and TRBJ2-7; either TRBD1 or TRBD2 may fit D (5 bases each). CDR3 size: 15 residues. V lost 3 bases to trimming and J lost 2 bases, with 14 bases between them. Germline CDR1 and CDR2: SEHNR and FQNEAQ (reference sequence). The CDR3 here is CASSLRGEQTYEQYF. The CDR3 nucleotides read TGTGCCAGCAGCTTGAGGGGAGAACAAACCTACGAGCAGTACTTC.

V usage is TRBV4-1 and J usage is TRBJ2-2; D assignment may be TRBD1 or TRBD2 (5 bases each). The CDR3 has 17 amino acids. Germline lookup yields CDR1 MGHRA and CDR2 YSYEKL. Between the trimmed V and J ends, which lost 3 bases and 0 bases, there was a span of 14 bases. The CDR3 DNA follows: TGCGCCAGCAGCCAGGCCGGGACGGTCGCGAACACCGGGGAGCTGTTTTTT. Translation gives CASSQAGTVANTGELFF.

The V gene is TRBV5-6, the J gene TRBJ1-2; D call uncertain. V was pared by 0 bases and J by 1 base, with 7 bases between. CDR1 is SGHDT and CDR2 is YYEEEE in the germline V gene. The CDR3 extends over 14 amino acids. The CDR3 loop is CASSLGASNYGYTF. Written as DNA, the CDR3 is TGTGCCAGCAGCTTGGGGGCCAGTAACTATGGCTACACCTTC.

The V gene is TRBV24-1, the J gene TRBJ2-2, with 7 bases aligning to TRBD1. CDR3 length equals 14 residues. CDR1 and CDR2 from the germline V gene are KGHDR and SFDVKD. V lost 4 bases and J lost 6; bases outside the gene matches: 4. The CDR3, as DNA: TGTGCCACCAGTGACACTGGACAGGCCGGGGAGCTGTTTTTT. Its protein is CATSDTGQAGELFF.

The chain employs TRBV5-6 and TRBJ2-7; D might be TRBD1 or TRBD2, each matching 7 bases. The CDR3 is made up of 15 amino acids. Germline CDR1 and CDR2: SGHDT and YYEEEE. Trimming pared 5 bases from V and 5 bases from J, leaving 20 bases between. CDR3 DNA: TGTGCCAGCAGGAAGACAGGGAGGGGGGGGCACGAGCAGTACTTC. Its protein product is CASRKTGRGGHEQYF.

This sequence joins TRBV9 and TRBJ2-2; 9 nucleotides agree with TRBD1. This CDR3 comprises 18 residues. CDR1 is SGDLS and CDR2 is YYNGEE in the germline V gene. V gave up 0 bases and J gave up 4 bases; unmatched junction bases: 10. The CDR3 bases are TGTGCCAGCAGCGTAGCTCGAGGCGGGACAGGGAGCACCGGGGAGCTGTTTTTT. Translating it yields CASSVARGGTGSTGELFF.

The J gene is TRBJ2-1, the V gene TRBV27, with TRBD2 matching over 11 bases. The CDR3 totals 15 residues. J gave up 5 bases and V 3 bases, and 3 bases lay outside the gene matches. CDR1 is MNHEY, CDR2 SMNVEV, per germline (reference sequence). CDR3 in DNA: TGTGCCAGCAGTTTGGGTAGCGGGGGGGACAATGAGCAGTTCTTC. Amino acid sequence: CASSLGSGGDNEQFF.